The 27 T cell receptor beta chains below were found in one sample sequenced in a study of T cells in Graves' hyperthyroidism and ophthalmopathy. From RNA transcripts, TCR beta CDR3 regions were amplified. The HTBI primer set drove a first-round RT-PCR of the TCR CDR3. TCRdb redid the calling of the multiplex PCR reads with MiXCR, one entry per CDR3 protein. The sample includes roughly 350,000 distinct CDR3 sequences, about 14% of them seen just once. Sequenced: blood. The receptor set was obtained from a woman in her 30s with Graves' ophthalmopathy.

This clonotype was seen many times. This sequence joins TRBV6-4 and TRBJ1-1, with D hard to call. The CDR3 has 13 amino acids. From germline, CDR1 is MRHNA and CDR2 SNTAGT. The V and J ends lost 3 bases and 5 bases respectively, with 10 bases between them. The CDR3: CASSEARGTEAFF. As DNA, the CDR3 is TGTGCCAGCAGTGAGGCGAGAGGGACTGAAGCTTTCTTT.

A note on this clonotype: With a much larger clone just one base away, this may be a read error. In DNA, the CDR3 is TGCGCCAGCGGCCAACGTGATTTCTCTGGAAACACCATATATTTT. It specifies CASGQRDFSGNTIYF. The rearrangement links TRBV4-1 to TRBJ1-3; D is unresolved. Germline lookup yields CDR1 MGHRA and CDR2 YSYEKL. The CDR3 has 15 residues.

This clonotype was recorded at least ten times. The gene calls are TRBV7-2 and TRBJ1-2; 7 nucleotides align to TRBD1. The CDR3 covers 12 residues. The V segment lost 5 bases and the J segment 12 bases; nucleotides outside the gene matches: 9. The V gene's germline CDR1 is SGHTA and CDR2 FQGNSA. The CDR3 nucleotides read TGTGCCAGCAGCCTACTACAGGGGAACCACACCTTC. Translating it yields CASSLLQGNHTF.

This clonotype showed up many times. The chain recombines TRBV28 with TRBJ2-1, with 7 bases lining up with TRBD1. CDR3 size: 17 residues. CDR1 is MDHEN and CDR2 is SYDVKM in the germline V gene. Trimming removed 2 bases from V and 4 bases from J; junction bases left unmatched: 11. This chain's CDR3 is CASSLANQGVVYNEQFF. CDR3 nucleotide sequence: TGTGCCAGCAGTTTAGCGAACCAGGGGGTGGTATACAATGAGCAGTTCTTC.

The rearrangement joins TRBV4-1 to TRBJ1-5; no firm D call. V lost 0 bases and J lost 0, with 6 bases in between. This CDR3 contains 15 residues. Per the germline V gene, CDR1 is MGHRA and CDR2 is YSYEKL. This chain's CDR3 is CASSQDEVSNQPQHF. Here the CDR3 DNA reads TGCGCCAGCAGCCAAGACGAGGTTAGCAATCAGCCCCAGCATTTT.

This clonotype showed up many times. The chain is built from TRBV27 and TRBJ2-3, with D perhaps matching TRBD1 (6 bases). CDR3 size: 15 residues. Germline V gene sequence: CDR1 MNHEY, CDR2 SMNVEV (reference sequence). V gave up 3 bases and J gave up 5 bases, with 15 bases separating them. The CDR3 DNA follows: TGTGCCAGCAGTTTTGGGGGCAGGGGTATAGATACGCAGTATTTT. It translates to CASSFGGRGIDTQYF.

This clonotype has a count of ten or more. In DNA form, the CDR3 reads TGTGCCACCGTCCTCCTCAATCAGCCCCAGCATTTT. It translates to CATVLLNQPQHF. This chain connects TRBV28 to TRBJ1-5; D is undetermined. The V gene's germline CDR1 is MDHEN and CDR2 SYDVKM. Trimming removed 10 bases at V and 3 bases at J, with 10 bases between. The CDR3 spans 12 residues.

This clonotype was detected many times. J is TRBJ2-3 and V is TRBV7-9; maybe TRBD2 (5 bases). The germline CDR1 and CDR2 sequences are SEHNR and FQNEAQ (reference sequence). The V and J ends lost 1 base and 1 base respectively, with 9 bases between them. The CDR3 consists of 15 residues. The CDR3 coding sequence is TGTGCCAGCAGCTTAGTGGCGGGTCGCACAGATACGCAGTATTTT. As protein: CASSLVAGRTDTQYF.

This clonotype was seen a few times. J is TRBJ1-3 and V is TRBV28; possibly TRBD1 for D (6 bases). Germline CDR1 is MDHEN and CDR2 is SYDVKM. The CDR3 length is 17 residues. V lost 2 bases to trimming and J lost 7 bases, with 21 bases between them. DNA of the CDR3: TGTGCCAGCAGTTTACCGATGGCACAGGGAAGACGGAACACCATATATTTT. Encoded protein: CASSLPMAQGRRNTIYF.

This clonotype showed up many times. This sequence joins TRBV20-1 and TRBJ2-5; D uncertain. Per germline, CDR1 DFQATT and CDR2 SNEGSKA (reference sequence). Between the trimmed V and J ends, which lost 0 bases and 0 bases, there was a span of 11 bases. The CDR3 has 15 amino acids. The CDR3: CSARDLVSDQETQYF. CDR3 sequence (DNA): TGCAGTGCTAGAGATCTTGTGTCAGACCAAGAGACCCAGTACTTC.

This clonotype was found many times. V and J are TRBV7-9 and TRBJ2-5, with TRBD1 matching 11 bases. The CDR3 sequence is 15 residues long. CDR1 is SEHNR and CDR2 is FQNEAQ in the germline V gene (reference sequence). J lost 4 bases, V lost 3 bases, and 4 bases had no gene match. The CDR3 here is CASSLDRGLLETQYF. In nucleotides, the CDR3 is TGTGCCAGCAGCTTGGACAGGGGGCTGTTAGAGACCCAGTACTTC. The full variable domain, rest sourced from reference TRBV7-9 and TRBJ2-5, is DTGVSQNPRHKITKRGQNVTFRCDPISEHNRLYWYRQTLGQGPEFLTYFQNEAQLEKSRLLSDRFSAERPKGSFSTLEIQRTEQGDSAMYLCASSLDRGLLETQYFGPGTRLLVL.

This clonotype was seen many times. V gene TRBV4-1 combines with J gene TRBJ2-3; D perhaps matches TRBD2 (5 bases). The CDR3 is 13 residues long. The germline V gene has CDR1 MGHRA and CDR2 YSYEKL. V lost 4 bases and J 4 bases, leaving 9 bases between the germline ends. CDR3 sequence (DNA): TGCGCCAGCAGCCCCGGACTGGCAGATACGCAGTATTTT. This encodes CASSPGLADTQYF.

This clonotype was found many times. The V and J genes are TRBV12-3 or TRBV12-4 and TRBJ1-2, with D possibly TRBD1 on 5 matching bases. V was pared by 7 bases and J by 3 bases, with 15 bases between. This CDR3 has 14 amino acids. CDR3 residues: CASNGGGKDYGYTF. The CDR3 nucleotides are TGTGCCAGCAACGGGGGAGGGAAAGACTATGGCTACACCTTC.

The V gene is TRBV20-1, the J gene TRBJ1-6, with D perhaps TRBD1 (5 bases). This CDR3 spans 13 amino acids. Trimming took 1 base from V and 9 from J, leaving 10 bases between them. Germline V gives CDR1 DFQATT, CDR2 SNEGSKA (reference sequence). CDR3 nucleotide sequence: TGCAGTGCTAGAGTTGGGGGTAGTTCACCCCTCCACTTT. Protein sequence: CSARVGGSSPLHF.

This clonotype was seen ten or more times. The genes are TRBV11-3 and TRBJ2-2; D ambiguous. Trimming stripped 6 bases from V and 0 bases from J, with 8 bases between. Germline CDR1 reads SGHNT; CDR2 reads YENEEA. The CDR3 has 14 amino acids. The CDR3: CASRRGTNTGELFF. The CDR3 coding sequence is TGTGCCAGCAGGAGAGGAACGAACACCGGGGAGCTGTTTTTT. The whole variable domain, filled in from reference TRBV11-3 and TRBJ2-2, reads EAGVVQSPRYKIIEKKQPVAFWCNPISGHNTLYWYLQNLGQGPELLIRYENEEAVDDSQLPKDRFSAERLKGVDSTLKIQPAELGDSAVYLCASRRGTNTGELFFGEGSRLTVL.

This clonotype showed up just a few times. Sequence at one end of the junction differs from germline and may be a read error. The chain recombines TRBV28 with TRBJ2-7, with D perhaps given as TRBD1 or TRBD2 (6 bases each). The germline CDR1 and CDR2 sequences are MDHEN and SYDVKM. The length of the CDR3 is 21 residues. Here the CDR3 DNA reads TGTGCCGGCAGTTTATTAGGCCCAGGGGTCACTAGCTCTCCCACTCTGGGCGAGCAGTACTTC. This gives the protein CAGSLLGPGVTSSPTLGEQYF.

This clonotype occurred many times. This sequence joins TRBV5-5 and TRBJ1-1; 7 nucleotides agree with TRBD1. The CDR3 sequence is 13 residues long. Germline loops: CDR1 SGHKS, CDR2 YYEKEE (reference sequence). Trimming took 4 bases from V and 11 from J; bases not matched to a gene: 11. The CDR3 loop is CASSARQGFSAFF. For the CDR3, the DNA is TGTGCCAGCAGCGCCCGACAGGGCTTTTCGGCTTTCTTT. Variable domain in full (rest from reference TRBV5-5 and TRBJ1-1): DAGVTQSPTHLIKTRGQQVTLRCSPISGHKSVSWYQQVLGQGPQFIFQYYEKEERGRGNFPDRFSARQFPNYSSELNVNALLLGDSALYLCASSARQGFSAFFGQGTRLTVV.

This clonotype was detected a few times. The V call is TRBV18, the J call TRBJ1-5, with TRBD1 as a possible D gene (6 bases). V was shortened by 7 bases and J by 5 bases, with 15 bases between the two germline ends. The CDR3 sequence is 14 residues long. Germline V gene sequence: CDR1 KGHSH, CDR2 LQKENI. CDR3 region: CASWSDSLDQPQHF. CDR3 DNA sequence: TGTGCCAGCTGGTCGGACAGTCTCGATCAGCCCCAGCATTTT.

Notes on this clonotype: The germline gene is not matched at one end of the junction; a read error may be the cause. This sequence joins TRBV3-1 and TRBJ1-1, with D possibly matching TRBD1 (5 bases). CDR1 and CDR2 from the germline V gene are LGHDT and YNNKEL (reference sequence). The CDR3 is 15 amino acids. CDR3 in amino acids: CASSQGAGWGSEAFF. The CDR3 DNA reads TGTGCCAGCAGCCAAGGGGCAGGATGGGGCTCTGAGGCTTTCTTT.

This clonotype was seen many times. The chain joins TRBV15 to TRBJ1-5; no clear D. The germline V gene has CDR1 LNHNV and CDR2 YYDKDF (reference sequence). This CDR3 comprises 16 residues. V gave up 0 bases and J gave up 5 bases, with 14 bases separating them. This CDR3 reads CATSRDNRGGDQPQHF. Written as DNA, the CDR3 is TGTGCCACCAGCAGAGATAACCGGGGTGGCGATCAGCCCCAGCATTTT.

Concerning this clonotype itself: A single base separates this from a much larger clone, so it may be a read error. In nucleotides, the CDR3 is TGTGCCGGCAGAAATACAGGGAATAGCAATCAGCCCCAGCATTTT. Translating gives CAGRNTGNSNQPQHF. The chain carries TRBV27 and TRBJ1-5; D possibly corresponds to TRBD1 (6 bases). Looked up from germline, CDR1 is MNHEY and CDR2 is SMNVEV (reference sequence). The CDR3 length is 15 residues.

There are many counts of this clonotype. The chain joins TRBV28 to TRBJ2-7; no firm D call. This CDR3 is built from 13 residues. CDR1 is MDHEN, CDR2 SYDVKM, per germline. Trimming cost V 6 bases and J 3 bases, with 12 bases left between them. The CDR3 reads CASRLASIYEQYF. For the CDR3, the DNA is TGTGCCAGCAGACTCGCCTCGATCTACGAGCAGTACTTC.

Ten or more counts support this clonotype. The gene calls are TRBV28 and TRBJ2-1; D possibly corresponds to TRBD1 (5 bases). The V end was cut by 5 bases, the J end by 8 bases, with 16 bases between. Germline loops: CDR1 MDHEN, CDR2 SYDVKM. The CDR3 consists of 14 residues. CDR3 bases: TGTGCCAGCAGTATGGACAATCATCATCATGAGCAGTTCTTC. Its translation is CASSMDNHHHEQFF.

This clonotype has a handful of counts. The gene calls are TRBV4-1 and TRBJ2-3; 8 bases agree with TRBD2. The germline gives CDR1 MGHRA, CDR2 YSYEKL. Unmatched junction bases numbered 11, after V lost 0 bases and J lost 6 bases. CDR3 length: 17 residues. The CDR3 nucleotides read TGCGCCAGCAGCCAAGACGGGGTCGGGGGGGCCACGGATACGCAGTATTTT. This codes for CASSQDGVGGATDTQYF.

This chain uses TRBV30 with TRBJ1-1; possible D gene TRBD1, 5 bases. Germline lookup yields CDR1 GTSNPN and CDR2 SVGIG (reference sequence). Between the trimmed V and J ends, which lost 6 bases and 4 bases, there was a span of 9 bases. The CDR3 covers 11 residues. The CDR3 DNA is TGTGCCTGCCTGGGGGGCACTGAAGCTTTCTTT. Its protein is CACLGGTEAFF.

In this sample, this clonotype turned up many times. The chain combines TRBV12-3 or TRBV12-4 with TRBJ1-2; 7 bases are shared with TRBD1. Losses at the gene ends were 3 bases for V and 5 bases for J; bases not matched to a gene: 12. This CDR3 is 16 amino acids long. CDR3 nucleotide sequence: TGTGCCAGCAGTTTCCAGATGGGTGGGACAGCATATGGCTACACCTTC. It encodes CASSFQMGGTAYGYTF.

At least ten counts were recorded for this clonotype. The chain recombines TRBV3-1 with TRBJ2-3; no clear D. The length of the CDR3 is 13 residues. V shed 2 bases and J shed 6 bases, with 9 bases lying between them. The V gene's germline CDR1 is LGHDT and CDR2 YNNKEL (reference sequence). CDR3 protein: CASSQMVMDTQYF. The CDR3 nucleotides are TGTGCCAGCAGCCAAATGGTGATGGATACGCAGTATTTT.